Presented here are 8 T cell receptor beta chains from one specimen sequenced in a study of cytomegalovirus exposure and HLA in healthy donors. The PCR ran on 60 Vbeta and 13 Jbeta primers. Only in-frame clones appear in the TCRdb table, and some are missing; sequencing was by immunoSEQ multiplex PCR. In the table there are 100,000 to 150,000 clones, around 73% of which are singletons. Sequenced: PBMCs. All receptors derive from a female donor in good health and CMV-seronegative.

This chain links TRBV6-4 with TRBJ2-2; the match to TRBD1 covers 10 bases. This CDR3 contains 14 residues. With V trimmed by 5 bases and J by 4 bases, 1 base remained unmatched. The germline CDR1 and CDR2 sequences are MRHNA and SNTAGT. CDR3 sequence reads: CASSRDRGTGELFF. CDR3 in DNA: TGTGCCAGCAGTCGGGACAGGGGCACCGGGGAGCTGTTTTTT.

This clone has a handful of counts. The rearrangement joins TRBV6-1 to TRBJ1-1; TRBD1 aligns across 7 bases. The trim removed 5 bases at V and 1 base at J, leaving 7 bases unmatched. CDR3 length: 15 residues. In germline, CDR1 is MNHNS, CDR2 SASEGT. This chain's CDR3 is CASSPRTGQNTEAFF. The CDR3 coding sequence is TGTGCCAGCAGTCCGCGGACAGGTCAGAACACTGAAGCTTTCTTT.

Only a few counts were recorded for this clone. The CDR3 nucleotides are TGTGCCAGCAGCTTAGGCAGTACTACCGAGCAGTACTTC. Translation gives CASSLGSTTEQYF. This chain uses TRBV7-3 with TRBJ2-7; the D is unclear. In germline, CDR1 is SGHTA, CDR2 FQGTGA. This CDR3 has 13 amino acids. Trimming cost V 2 bases and J 6 bases, with 11 bases left between them.

CDR3 DNA: TGTGCCAGCTCTAGCGTCTACGAGCAGTACTTC. Translation: CASSSVYEQYF. The chain uses TRBV6-6 and TRBJ2-7; a weak D match, TRBD2 (6 bases). Germline lookup yields CDR1 MNHNY and CDR2 SVGAGI (reference sequence). The CDR3 spans 11 residues. The V end was cut by 8 bases, the J end by 3 bases, with 8 bases between.

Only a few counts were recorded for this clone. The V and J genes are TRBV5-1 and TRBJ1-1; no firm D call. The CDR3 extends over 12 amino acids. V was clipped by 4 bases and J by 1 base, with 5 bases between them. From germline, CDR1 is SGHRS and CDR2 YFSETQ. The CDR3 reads CASSVGNTEAFF. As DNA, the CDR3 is TGCGCCAGCAGCGTCGGGAACACTGAAGCTTTCTTT.

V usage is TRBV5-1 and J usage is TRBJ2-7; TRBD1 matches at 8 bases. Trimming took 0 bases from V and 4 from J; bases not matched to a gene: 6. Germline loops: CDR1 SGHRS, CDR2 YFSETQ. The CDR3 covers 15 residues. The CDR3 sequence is CASSLEAGGIYEQYF. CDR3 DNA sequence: TGCGCCAGCAGCTTGGAGGCAGGGGGCATTTACGAGCAGTACTTC.

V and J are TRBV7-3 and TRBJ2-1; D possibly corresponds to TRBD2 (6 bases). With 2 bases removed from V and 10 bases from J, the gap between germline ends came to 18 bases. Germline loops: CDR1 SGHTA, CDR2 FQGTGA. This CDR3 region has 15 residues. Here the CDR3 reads CASSLLSSAPGEQFF. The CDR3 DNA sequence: TGTGCCAGCAGCTTATTATCTAGCGCCCCTGGGGAGCAGTTCTTC.

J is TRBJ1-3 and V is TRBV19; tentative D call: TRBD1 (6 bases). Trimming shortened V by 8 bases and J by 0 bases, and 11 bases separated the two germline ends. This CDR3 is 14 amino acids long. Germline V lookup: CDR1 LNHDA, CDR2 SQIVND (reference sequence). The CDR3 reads CASSQGYSGNTIYF. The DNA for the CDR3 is TGTGCCAGTTCCCAGGGGTACTCTGGAAACACCATATATTTT.